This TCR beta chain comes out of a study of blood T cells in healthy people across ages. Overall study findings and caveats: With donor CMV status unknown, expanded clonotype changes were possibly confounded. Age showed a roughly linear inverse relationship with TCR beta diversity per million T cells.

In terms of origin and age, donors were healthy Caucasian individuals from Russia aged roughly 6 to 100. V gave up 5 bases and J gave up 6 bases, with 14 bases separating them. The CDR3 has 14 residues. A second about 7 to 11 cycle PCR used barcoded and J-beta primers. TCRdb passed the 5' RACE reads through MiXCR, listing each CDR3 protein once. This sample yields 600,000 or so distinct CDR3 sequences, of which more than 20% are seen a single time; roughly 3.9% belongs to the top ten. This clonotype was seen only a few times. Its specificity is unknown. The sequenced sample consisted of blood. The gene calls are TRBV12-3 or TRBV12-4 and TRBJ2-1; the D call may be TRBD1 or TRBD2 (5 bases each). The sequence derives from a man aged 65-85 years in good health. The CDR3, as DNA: TGTGCCAGCAGTCCCTTTGGGGGTATCAATGAGCAGTTCTTC. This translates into CASSPFGGINEQFF.